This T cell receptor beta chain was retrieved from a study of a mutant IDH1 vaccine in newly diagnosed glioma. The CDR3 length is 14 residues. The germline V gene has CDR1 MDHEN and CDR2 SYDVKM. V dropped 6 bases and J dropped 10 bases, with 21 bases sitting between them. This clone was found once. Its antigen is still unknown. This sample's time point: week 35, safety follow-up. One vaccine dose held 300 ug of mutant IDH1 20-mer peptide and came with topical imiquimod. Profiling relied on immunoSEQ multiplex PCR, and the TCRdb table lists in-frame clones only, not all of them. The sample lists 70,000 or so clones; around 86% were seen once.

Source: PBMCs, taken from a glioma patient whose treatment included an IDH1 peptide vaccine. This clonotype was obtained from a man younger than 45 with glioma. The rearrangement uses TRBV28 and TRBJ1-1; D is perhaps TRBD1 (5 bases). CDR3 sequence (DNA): TGTGCCAGCAGCTTCAGGGTTCGCCGGCCGGTAGCTTTCTTT. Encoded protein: CASSFRVRRPVAFF.